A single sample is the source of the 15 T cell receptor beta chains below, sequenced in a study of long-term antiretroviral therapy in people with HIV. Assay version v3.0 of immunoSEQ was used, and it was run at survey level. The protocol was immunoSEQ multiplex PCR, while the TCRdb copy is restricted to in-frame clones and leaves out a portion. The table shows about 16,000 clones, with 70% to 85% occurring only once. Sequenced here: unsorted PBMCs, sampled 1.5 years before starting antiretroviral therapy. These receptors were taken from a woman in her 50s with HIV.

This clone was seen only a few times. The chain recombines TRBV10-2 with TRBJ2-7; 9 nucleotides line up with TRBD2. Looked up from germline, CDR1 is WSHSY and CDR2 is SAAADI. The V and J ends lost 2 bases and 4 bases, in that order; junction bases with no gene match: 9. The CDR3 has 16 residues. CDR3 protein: CASSENDPGLAYEQYV. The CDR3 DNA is TGCGCCAGCAGTGAGAACGATCCGGGACTAGCTTACGAGCAGTACGTC.

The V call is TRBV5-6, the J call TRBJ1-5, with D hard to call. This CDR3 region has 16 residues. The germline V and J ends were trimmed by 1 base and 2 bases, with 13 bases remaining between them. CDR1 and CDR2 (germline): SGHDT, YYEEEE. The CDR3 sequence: CASSLFGVRGNQPQHF. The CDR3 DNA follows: TGTGCCAGCAGCTTGTTCGGAGTGAGAGGCAATCAGCCCCAGCATTTT. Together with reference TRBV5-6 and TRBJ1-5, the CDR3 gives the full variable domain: DAGVTQSPTHLIKTRGQQVTLRCSPKSGHDTVSWYQQALGQGPQFIFQYYEEEERQRGNFPDRFSGHQFPNYSSELNVNALLLGDSALYLCASSLFGVRGNQPQHFGDGTRLSIL.

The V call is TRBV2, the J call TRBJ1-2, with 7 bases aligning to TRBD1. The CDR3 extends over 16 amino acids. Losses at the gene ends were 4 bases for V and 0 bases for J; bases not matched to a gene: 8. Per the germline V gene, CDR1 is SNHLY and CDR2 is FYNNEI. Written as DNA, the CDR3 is TGTGCCAGCAGTGCTCCCGGGACAGCTGCTAACTATGGCTACACCTTC. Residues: CASSAPGTAANYGYTF.

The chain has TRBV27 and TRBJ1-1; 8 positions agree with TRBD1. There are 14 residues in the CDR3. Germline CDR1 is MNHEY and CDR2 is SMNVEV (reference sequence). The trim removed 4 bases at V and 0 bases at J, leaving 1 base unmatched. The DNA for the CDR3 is TGTGCCAGCAGTTGGACAGGGATGAACACTGAAGCTTTCTTT. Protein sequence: CASSWTGMNTEAFF.

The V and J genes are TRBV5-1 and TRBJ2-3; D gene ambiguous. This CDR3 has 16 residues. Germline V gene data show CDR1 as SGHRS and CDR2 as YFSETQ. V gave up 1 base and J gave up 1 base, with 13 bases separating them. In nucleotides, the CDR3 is TGCGCCAGCAGCTTGCACCGTGTAAAGGGCACAGATACGCAGTATTTT. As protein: CASSLHRVKGTDTQYF.

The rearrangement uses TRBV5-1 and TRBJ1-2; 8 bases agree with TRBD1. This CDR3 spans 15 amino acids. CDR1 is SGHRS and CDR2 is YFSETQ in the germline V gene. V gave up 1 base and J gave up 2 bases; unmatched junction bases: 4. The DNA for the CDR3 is TGCGCCAGCAGCTTGCCAGGACAGGGAAACTATGGCTACACCTTC. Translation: CASSLPGQGNYGYTF. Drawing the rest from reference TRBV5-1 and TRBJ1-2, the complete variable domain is KAGVTQTPRYLIKTRGQQVTLSCSPISGHRSVSWYQQTPGQGLQFLFEYFSETQRNKGNFPGRFSGRQFSNSRSEMNVSTLELGDSALYLCASSLPGQGNYGYTFGSGTRLTVV.

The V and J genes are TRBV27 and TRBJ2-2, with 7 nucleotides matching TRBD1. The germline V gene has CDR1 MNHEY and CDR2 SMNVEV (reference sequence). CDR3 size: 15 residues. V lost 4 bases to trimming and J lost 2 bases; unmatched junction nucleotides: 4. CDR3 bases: TGTGCCAGCAGTTCTCACAGGGGTAACACCGGGGAGCTGTTTTTT. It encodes CASSSHRGNTGELFF.

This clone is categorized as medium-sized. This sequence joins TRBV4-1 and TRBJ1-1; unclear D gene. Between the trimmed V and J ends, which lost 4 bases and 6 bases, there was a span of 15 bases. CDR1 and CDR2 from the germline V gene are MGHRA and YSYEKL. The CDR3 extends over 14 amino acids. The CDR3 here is CASSPTGVVAEAFF. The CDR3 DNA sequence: TGCGCCAGCAGCCCAACCGGGGTCGTGGCTGAAGCTTTCTTT.

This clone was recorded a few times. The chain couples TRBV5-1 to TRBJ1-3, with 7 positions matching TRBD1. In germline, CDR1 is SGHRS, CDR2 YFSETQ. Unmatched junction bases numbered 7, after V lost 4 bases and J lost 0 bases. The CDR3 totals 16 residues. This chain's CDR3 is CASSRTGGNSGNTIYF. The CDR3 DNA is TGCGCCAGCAGCCGGACAGGCGGTAACTCTGGAAACACCATATATTTT.

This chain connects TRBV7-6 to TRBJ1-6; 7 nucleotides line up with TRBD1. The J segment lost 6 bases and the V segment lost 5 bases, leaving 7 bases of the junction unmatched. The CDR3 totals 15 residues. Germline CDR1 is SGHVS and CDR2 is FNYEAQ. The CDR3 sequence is CASSNRDSTNSPLHF. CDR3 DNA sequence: TGTGCCAGCAGCAACCGGGACAGCACTAATTCACCCCTCCACTTT.

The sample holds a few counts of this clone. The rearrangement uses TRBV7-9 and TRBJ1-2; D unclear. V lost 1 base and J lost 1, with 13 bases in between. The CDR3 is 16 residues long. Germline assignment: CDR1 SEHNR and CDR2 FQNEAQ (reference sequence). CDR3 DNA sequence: TGTGCCAGCAGCTTAGAGTATGGGATGCATAACTATGGCTACACCTTC. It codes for CASSLEYGMHNYGYTF.

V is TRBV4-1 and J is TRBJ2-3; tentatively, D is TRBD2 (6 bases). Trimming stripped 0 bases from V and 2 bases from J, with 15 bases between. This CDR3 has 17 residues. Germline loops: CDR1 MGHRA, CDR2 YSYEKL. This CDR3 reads CASSQETSSPPTDTQYF. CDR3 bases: TGCGCCAGCAGCCAAGAGACTAGTAGCCCCCCCACAGATACGCAGTATTTT.

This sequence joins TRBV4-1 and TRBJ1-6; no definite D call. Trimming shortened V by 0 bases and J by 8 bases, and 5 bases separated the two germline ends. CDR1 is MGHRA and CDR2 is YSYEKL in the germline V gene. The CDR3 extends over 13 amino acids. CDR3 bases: TGCGCCAGCAGCCAAGATGGTCATTCACCCCTCCACTTT. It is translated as CASSQDGHSPLHF.

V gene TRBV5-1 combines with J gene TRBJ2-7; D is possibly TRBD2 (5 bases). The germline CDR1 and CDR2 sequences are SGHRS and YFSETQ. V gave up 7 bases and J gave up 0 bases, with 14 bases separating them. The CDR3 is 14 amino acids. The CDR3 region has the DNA TGCGCCAGCGAGAGGAGGTTGAGCTCCTACGAGCAGTACGTC. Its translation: CASERRLSSYEQYV.

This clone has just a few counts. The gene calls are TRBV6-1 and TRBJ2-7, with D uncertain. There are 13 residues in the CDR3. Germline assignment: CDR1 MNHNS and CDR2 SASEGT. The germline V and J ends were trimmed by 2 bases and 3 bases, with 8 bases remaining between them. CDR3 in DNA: TGTGCCAGCAGTGAATCCGCCTTCTACGAGCAGTACGTC. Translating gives CASSESAFYEQYV.